The 4 T cell receptor beta chains listed next were all sequenced from one sample in a study of T-cell reconstitution after alpha-beta-depleted transplantation in children. A TCRbeta library incorporating unique molecular identifiers was prepared. MiXCR, applied by TCRdb to the PCR reads, yields one record per CDR3 protein. This sample carries around 400,000 distinct CDR3 sequences, approximately 20% of them seen once, and the ten largest clones take around 4%. Source: PBMCs from the stem cell graft donor, taken from the stem cell graft. The receptors originated from a human donor who donated a stem cell graft to a child with acute myeloid leukemia.

The V gene is TRBV7-9, the J gene TRBJ2-2, with D possibly being TRBD1 (6 bases). Germline V lookup: CDR1 SEHNR, CDR2 FQNEAQ (reference sequence). V shed 6 bases and J shed 5 bases, with 19 bases lying between them. The CDR3 contains 16 residues. CDR3 sequence (DNA): TGTGCCAGCAGTTCGAACAGGGCCGAAGGAACCGGGGAGCTGTTTTTT. Translation: CASSSNRAEGTGELFF.

The V and J genes are TRBV4-1 and TRBJ1-4; D may be TRBD1 (5 bases). With 4 bases removed from V and 6 bases from J, the gap between germline ends came to 15 bases. CDR1 MGHRA and CDR2 YSYEKL come from the germline V gene. The CDR3 is 15 residues long. CDR3 region: CASSPDLGGYEKLFF. As DNA, the CDR3 is TGCGCCAGCAGCCCGGACCTGGGGGGATATGAAAAACTGTTTTTT.

The table lists this clonotype with many counts. CDR3 sequence (DNA): TGTGCCACCCAACAGGGGGAGTCCTTCTCTGGGGCCAACGTCCTGACTTTC. Its translation is CATQQGESFSGANVLTF. The chain employs TRBV12-3 or TRBV12-4 and TRBJ2-6; 8 bases are shared with TRBD1. CDR3 length equals 17 residues. Germline trimming cut 10 bases from V and 0 bases from J; bases unmatched to any gene: 11.

This sequence joins TRBV9 and TRBJ2-1, with a possible D match to TRBD2 (5 bases). This CDR3 region has 14 residues. With 0 bases removed from V and 10 bases from J, the gap between germline ends came to 14 bases. CDR1 is SGDLS and CDR2 is YYNGEE in the germline V gene. The CDR3, as DNA: TGTGCCAGCAGCGTAGTAGGTAGCGCTATCGAGCAGTTCTTC. Translation gives CASSVVGSAIEQFF. The full variable domain, rest sourced from reference TRBV9 and TRBJ2-1, is DSGVTQTPKHLITATGQRVTLRCSPRSGDLSVYWYQQSLDQGLQFLIQYYNGEERAKGNILERFSAQQFPDLHSELNLSSLELGDSALYFCASSVVGSAIEQFFGPGTRLTVL.